What follows describes a single T cell receptor beta chain. Germline V gives CDR1 SGHTA, CDR2 FQGNSA. V shed 1 base and J 8 bases; nucleotides not matched to a gene: 8. The CDR3 runs to 15 residues. This entry belongs to a study of glioma-infiltrating T cells after dendritic cell vaccination. Time point: after dendritic cell vaccination, including at tumor progression/relapse. Only patients with spare fresh-frozen tumor and over two years of follow-up were included. Input was 2 ug genomic DNA, or all available if less. Generated by immunoSEQ multiplex PCR, the TCRdb table keeps only in-frame clones and is missing some. The data show 55,000 to 75,000 clones, roughly 83% seen once.

This TCR derives from a human donor with glioblastoma. The rearrangement joins TRBV7-2 to TRBJ2-1; TRBD2 matches 7 bases. The material sequenced was blood, taken after dendritic cell vaccination. The CDR3 is CASSLVGTTLDEQFF. DNA for the CDR3: TGTGCCAGCAGCTTAGTGGGGACTACCTTGGATGAGCAGTTCTTC. The variable domain in full, completed from reference TRBV7-2 and TRBJ2-1, reads GAGVSQSPSNKVTEKGKDVELRCDPISGHTALYWYRQSLGQGLEFLIYFQGNSAPDKSGLPSDRFSAERTGGSVSTLTIQRTQQEDSAVYLCASSLVGTTLDEQFFGPGTRLTVL.